This TCR beta chain was sequenced for a study of blood T cell repertoires in COVID-19. About the study: There were acute and convalescent COVID-19 samples, and they came from the United States, Italy and Spain.

Study processing details: Cell counts per sample came from amplifying reference gene primers. The data were produced by immunoSEQ multiplex PCR, yet TCRdb's version contains in-frame clones alone and is incomplete. D and trimming come from the DNA, and the V and J calls and clone size come from that table. The sample has approximately 140,000 clones, approximately 83% seen once. Notes on this clone: Relative to the germline gene, one junction end is altered; a read error may explain this.

The CDR3 runs 12 residues. Germline lookup yields CDR1 KGHDR and CDR2 SFDVKD. This clonotype was obtained from a man aged 65-85 years with acute or convalescent COVID-19. Sequences were obtained from peripheral blood. The chain joins TRBV24-1 to TRBJ1-1; 9 nucleotides line up with TRBD1. CDR3 in DNA: TGTGCCACCAGTGATTTAGGACAGGGGCCCATCTTT. It translates to CATSDLGQGPIF.